This T cell receptor (beta chain) was captured by sequencing in a study of OX40 agonist ivuxolimab in advanced cancers. Study-wide background: Eligibility rules accepted prior anti-PD-1, anti-PD-L1 or anti-CTLA-4 therapy, and around 44% had some. Findings of the study overall: Those patients achieving a partial response at 0.1-3.0 mg/kg showed among the lowest clonal expansion.

Deletions cut 10 bases from V and 0 bases from J, with 7 bases between. The germline V gene has CDR1 MNHEY and CDR2 SVGAGI. The CDR3 is 13 amino acids. Libraries were prepared by immunoSEQ multiplex PCR; TCRdb keeps only in-frame clonotypes and omits some of them. The sample contains tens of thousands of clones, about four fifths of which appear only once. About this clone itself: Its target is unknown.

The receptor comes from an adult with an advanced solid tumor such as melanoma, head and neck, liver or kidney cancer. Sequenced material: CD4+ or CD8+ T cells sorted from blood, taken in a trial of the OX40 agonist ivuxolimab. The chain couples TRBV6-5 to TRBJ2-6; unclear D gene. This CDR3 reads CAIGVSGANVLTF. In DNA form, the CDR3 reads TGTGCCATCGGCGTCTCTGGGGCCAACGTCCTGACTTTC.